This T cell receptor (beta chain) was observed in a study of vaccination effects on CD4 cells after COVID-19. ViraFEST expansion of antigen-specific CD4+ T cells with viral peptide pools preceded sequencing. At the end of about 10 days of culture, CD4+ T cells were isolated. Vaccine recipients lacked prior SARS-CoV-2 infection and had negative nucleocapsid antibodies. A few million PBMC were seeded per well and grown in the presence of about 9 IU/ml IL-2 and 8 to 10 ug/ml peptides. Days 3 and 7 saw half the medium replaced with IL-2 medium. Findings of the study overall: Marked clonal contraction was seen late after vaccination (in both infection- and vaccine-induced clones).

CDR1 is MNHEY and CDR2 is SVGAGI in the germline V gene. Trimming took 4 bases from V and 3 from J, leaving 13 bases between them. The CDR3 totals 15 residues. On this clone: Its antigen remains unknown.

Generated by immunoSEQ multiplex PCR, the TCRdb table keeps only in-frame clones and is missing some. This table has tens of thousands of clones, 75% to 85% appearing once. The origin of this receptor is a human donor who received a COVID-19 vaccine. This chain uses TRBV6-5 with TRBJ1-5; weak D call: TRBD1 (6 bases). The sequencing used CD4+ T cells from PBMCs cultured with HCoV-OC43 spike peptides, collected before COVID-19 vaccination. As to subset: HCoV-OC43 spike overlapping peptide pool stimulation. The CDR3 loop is CASSSLGGPNQPQHF. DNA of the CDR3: TGTGCCAGCAGTTCGTTGGGGGGCCCCAATCAGCCCCAGCATTTT.